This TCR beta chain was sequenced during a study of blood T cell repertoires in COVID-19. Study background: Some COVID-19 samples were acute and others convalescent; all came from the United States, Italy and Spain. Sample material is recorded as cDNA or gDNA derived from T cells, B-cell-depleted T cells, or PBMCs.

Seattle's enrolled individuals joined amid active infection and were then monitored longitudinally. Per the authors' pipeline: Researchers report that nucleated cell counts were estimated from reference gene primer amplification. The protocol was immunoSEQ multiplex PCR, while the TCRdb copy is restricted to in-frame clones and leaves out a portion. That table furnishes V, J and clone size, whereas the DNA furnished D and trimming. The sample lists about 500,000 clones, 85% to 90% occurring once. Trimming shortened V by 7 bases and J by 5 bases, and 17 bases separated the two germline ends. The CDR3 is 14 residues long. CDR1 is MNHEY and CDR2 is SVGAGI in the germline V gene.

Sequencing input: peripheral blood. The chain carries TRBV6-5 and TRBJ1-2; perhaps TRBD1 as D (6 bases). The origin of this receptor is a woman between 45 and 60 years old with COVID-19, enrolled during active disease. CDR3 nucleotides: TGTGCCAGCACCAAGATGGGGGGGGCTTATGGCTACACCTTC. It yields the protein CASTKMGGAYGYTF.